A single sample gave rise to the 16 T cell receptor beta chains below, sequenced in a study of PD-L1 blockade in urothelial cancer. Regarding time point: peripheral blood 6 weeks after treatment start. Some clones are missing from TCRdb's copy, which holds only in-frame ones; the method was immunoSEQ multiplex PCR. There are around 50,000 clones in the sample; about 85% occur only once, and more than 1.5% lies in the top ten. The starting material was PBMCs, obtained around atezolizumab (anti-PD-L1) treatment. The receptor source for this set is a middle-aged man with urothelial cancer.

V usage is TRBV29-1 and J usage is TRBJ2-7, with 9 bases lining up with TRBD1. This CDR3 spans 17 amino acids. J was trimmed by 5 bases and V by 1 base; bases with no gene match: 15. Germline values: CDR1 SQVTM, CDR2 ANQGSEA. This CDR3 reads CSVEAPSSGTGRNEQYF. Written as DNA, the CDR3 is TGCAGCGTTGAAGCCCCTTCGTCCGGGACAGGGCGAAACGAGCAGTACTTC.

The V call is TRBV11-2, the J call TRBJ1-5; D is unclear. Germline CDR1 reads SGHAT; CDR2 reads FQNNGV. V shed 5 bases and J shed 0 bases, with 11 bases lying between them. The CDR3 length is 15 residues. The DNA of the CDR3 is TGTGCCAGCAGCCGTGACGGGGTTAGCAATCAGCCCCAGCATTTT. Encoded protein: CASSRDGVSNQPQHF. Using reference TRBV11-2 and TRBJ1-5 for the parts outside the CDR3, the full variable domain is EAGVAQSPRYKIIEKRQSVAFWCNPISGHATLYWYQQILGQGPKLLIQFQNNGVVDDSQLPKDRFSAERLKGVDSTLKIQPAKLEDSAVYLCASSRDGVSNQPQHFGDGTRLSIL.

This clone was counted between two and nine times. CDR3: CATSLTGLGGGYTF. Written as DNA, the CDR3 is TGTGCCACCAGCTTAACAGGGTTAGGTGGTGGCTACACCTTC. V gene TRBV15 combines with J gene TRBJ1-2; D possibly corresponds to TRBD1 (6 bases). The germline V gene has CDR1 LNHNV and CDR2 YYDKDF (reference sequence). Deletions cut 5 bases from V and 7 bases from J, with 17 bases between. CDR3 length: 14 residues.

V usage is TRBV7-2 and J usage is TRBJ2-3; possible D gene TRBD2, 6 bases. Germline CDR1 is SGHTA and CDR2 is FQGNSA. The V end was cut by 1 base, the J end by 4 bases, with 9 bases between. This CDR3 comprises 14 residues. CDR3 protein: CASSLGTGADTQYF. In DNA, the CDR3 is TGTGCCAGCAGCTTAGGTACGGGAGCAGATACGCAGTATTTT.

The chain combines TRBV5-1 with TRBJ2-1; TRBD2 aligns across 10 bases. Germline V lookup: CDR1 SGHRS, CDR2 YFSETQ. Trimming cost V 9 bases and J 6 bases; bases outside gene matches: 9. This CDR3 is built from 14 residues. DNA for the CDR3: TGCGCCACCGGGCCGGGACTAGCGATCAATGAGCAGTTCTTC. Translation gives CATGPGLAINEQFF.

This clone appeared a few times. CDR3 in amino acids: CASSLAPKGEDTQYF. Here the CDR3 DNA reads TGTGCCAGCAGCTTAGCCCCCAAGGGGGAGGATACGCAGTATTTT. The chain links TRBV13 to TRBJ2-3, with D possibly matching TRBD1 (6 bases). Germline values: CDR1 PRHDT, CDR2 FYEKMQ (reference sequence). V was trimmed by 1 base and J by 6 bases, leaving 14 bases between them. The CDR3 contains 15 residues.

The genes are TRBV6-4 and TRBJ1-1, with D uncertain. The germline V and J ends were trimmed by 0 bases and 1 base, with 6 bases remaining between them. CDR1 is MRHNA, CDR2 SNTAGT, per germline. The CDR3 is made up of 14 amino acids. DNA for the CDR3: TGTGCCAGCAGTGACTCTTTCGGGAACACTGAAGCTTTCTTT. It is translated as CASSDSFGNTEAFF.

This clone appeared once. V gene TRBV5-1 combines with J gene TRBJ2-1, with 12 bases aligning to TRBD2. Germline V gene data show CDR1 as SGHRS and CDR2 as YFSETQ. The ends lost 4 bases at V and 0 bases at J; junction bases unmatched: 11. The CDR3 is made up of 19 amino acids. The CDR3 reads CASSGAGTSGRSSYNEQFF. The CDR3 DNA reads as TGCGCCAGCAGCGGGGCCGGGACTAGCGGGCGAAGCTCCTACAATGAGCAGTTCTTC.

The chain links TRBV6-1 to TRBJ2-7; possible D gene TRBD1, 5 bases. Trimming took 7 bases from V and 4 from J, leaving 8 bases between them. The CDR3 sequence is 11 residues long. Germline CDR1 is MNHNS and CDR2 is SASEGT. The CDR3 sequence is CASTQGYEQYF. The CDR3 DNA reads as TGTGCCAGCACTCAGGGTTACGAGCAGTACTTC.

The CDR3 nucleotides read TGTGCCAGCAGCTTAGGTGACCTAGCGGGAGTTCAGTACTTC. It is translated as CASSLGDLAGVQYF. This rearrangement joins TRBV7-2 to TRBJ2-4; 10 bases map to TRBD2. With V trimmed by 1 base and J by 11 bases, 5 bases remained unmatched. Germline V gene data show CDR1 as SGHTA and CDR2 as FQGNSA. CDR3 size: 14 residues.

The chain joins TRBV5-1 to TRBJ1-1; weak D call: TRBD1 (6 bases). CDR1 is SGHRS, CDR2 YFSETQ, per germline. Trimming removed 3 bases at V and 3 bases at J, with 12 bases between. The CDR3 has 14 residues. The CDR3 DNA sequence: TGCGCCAGCAGCTCCCGCAGGGGTGACACTGAAGCTTTCTTT. Protein product: CASSSRRGDTEAFF. Combining the CDR3 with reference TRBV5-1 and TRBJ1-1 gives the whole variable domain KAGVTQTPRYLIKTRGQQVTLSCSPISGHRSVSWYQQTPGQGLQFLFEYFSETQRNKGNFPGRFSGRQFSNSRSEMNVSTLELGDSALYLCASSSRRGDTEAFFGQGTRLTVV.

V usage is TRBV7-6 and J usage is TRBJ2-7, with 7 bases that match TRBD1. V trimming: 1 base; J trimming: 3 bases; junction bases outside the gene matches: 3. The CDR3 has 14 residues. Per the germline V gene, CDR1 is SGHVS and CDR2 is FNYEAQ. CDR3: CASSLDPGGYEQYF. In DNA form, the CDR3 reads TGTGCCAGCAGCTTAGACCCAGGGGGCTACGAGCAGTACTTC. Variable domain in full (rest from reference TRBV7-6 and TRBJ2-7): GAGVSQSPRYKVTKRGQDVALRCDPISGHVSLYWYRQALGQGPEFLTYFNYEAQQDKSGLPNDRFSAERPEGSISTLTIQRTEQRDSAMYRCASSLDPGGYEQYFGPGTRLTVT.

V gene TRBV28 combines with J gene TRBJ2-4; a possible D gene is TRBD1 (5 bases). Germline V gene lookup returns CDR1 MDHEN and CDR2 SYDVKM. V was pared by 5 bases and J by 0 bases, with 17 bases between. CDR3 length: 17 amino acids. The CDR3 nucleotides read TGTGCCAGCAGTATTAGAGGACAACAACTAGCCAAAAACATTCAGTACTTC. Protein product: CASSIRGQQLAKNIQYF.

The chain carries TRBV5-1 and TRBJ1-1; 9 nucleotides agree with TRBD1. The CDR3 extends over 13 amino acids. Germline V CDR1 and CDR2: SGHRS, YFSETQ. The ends lost 7 bases at V and 4 bases at J; junction bases unmatched: 5. CDR3 region: CASVPDRGTEAFF. CDR3 nucleotides: TGCGCCAGCGTCCCGGACAGGGGCACTGAAGCTTTCTTT.

V gene TRBV6-6 combines with J gene TRBJ2-5; TRBD1 matches at 7 bases. V dropped 6 bases and J dropped 5; count of bases not matched to a gene: 12. Germline V gene sequence: CDR1 MNHNY, CDR2 SVGAGI (reference sequence). This CDR3 has 15 residues. CDR3 sequence (DNA): TGTGCCAGCAGGGTTGACAGGGTTGCGGGTGAGACCCAGTACTTC. Encoded protein: CASRVDRVAGETQYF.

The V call is TRBV19, the J call TRBJ2-3; 8 bases are shared with TRBD1. Germline V lookup: CDR1 LNHDA, CDR2 SQIVND (reference sequence). The CDR3 has 14 residues. V lost 5 bases, J lost 1 base, and 2 bases stayed unmatched. CDR3 DNA sequence: TGTGCCAGTAGTGACAGGGGAGGCACAGATACGCAGTATTTT. The encoded protein is CASSDRGGTDTQYF.